These 20 T cell receptor beta chains were sequenced from one sample in a study of cytomegalovirus exposure and HLA in healthy donors. The study ran its PCR with 60 Vbeta and 13 Jbeta primers. Some clones are missing from TCRdb's copy, which holds only in-frame ones; the method was immunoSEQ multiplex PCR. Of 180,000 or so clones listed, over 65% were seen once; the top ten hold roughly 1.5%. The sample consisted of PBMCs. These receptors all stem from a young man in good health and CMV-seronegative.

This chain joins TRBV13 and TRBJ1-1, with TRBD1 matching over 8 bases. J gave up 0 bases and V 2 bases, and 5 bases lay outside the gene matches. This CDR3 has 16 amino acids. The germline CDR1 and CDR2 sequences are PRHDT and FYEKMQ (reference sequence). CDR3 protein: CASSLLDRAMNTEAFF. The DNA for the CDR3 is TGTGCCAGCAGCTTACTGGACAGGGCCATGAACACTGAAGCTTTCTTT.

There are a few counts of this clone. The genes are TRBV7-9 and TRBJ2-3; tentative D call: TRBD2 (5 bases). V lost 3 bases and J 3 bases, leaving 10 bases between the germline ends. CDR1 SEHNR and CDR2 FQNEAQ come from the germline V gene (reference sequence). The CDR3 extends over 14 amino acids. This chain's CDR3 is CASSLGSGTDTQYF. The CDR3 bases are TGTGCCAGCAGCTTGGGGTCGGGGACAGATACGCAGTATTTT.

On this clone: At one boundary the junction diverges from the germline segment, which might be a read error. The V call is TRBV5-1, the J call TRBJ1-2, with D hard to call. CDR3 length: 15 residues. Germline CDR1 is SGHRS and CDR2 is YFSETQ. CDR3 loop: CASSLAAATNYGYPF. CDR3 nucleotides: TGCGCCAGCAGCTTGGCAGCAGCAACTAACTATGGCTACCCCTTC.

This sequence joins TRBV5-4 and TRBJ2-5; D ambiguous. CDR3 length: 13 residues. Germline loops: CDR1 SGHNT, CDR2 YYREEE (reference sequence). The V end lost 5 bases, the J end lost 2 bases, and 10 bases lay between the germline ends. CDR3 DNA sequence: TGTGCCAGCAGGAGTGTATTACAAGAGACCCAGTACTTC. Its translation: CASRSVLQETQYF. Combining the CDR3 with reference TRBV5-4 and TRBJ2-5 gives the whole variable domain ETGVTQSPTHLIKTRGQQVTLRCSSQSGHNTVSWYQQALGQGPQFIFQYYREEENGRGNFPPRFSGLQFPNYSSELNVNALELDDSALYLCASRSVLQETQYFGPGTRLLVL.

This clone came up once. This rearrangement joins TRBV19 to TRBJ1-3; TRBD1 matches at 8 bases. Germline CDR1 is LNHDA and CDR2 is SQIVND (reference sequence). The length of the CDR3 is 19 residues. The ends lost 7 bases at V and 4 bases at J; junction bases unmatched: 21. CDR3 in DNA: TGTGCCAGTACCATCGACGGGACAGGCTCTCTCCCGCGAGGAAACACCATATATTTT. The encoded protein is CASTIDGTGSLPRGNTIYF.

This chain links TRBV10-3 with TRBJ2-1; no definite D call. The ends were cut back, 0 bases at V and 3 bases at J, with 6 bases in the middle. CDR1 is ENHRY, CDR2 SYGVKD, per germline. The CDR3 totals 14 residues. DNA for the CDR3: TGTGCCATCAGTGAGTCCAACGGCTACAATGAGCAGTTCTTC. Protein sequence: CAISESNGYNEQFF.

CDR3 bases: TGTGCCAGCAGCTTGGTATCGGGGTTCGCGAACGAGCAGTACTTC. It codes for CASSLVSGFANEQYF. The rearrangement uses TRBV5-8 and TRBJ2-7; perhaps TRBD2 as D (5 bases). The ends were cut back, 0 bases at V and 5 bases at J, with 15 bases in the middle. CDR1 and CDR2 (germline): SGHTS, YDEGEE. The CDR3 is made up of 15 amino acids. Combining the CDR3 with reference TRBV5-8 and TRBJ2-7 gives the whole variable domain EAGVTQSPTHLIKTRGQQATLRCSPISGHTSVYWYQQALGLGLQFLLWYDEGEERNRGNFPPRFSGRQFPNYSSELNVNALELEDSALYLCASSLVSGFANEQYFGPGTRLTVT.

The chain employs TRBV19 and TRBJ1-1; perhaps TRBD1 as D (6 bases). The CDR3 extends over 17 amino acids. Germline V gene lookup returns CDR1 LNHDA and CDR2 SQIVND (reference sequence). V was trimmed by 7 bases and J by 5 bases, leaving 26 bases between them. The chain's CDR3 is CASNQQVGGGRRTEAFF. The DNA of the CDR3 is TGTGCCAGTAACCAACAAGTAGGGGGGGGGCGACGGACTGAAGCTTTCTTT.

This chain connects TRBV6-5 to TRBJ2-7; a weak D match, TRBD1 (5 bases). Germline values: CDR1 MNHEY, CDR2 SVGAGI. The V end was cut by 2 bases, the J end by 2 bases, with 10 bases between. This CDR3 is built from 14 residues. CDR3 sequence reads: CASSYGAEAYEQYF. As DNA, the CDR3 is TGTGCCAGCAGTTACGGGGCTGAAGCCTACGAGCAGTACTTC.

This chain's CDR3 is CASSLGSSYNEQFF. The CDR3 DNA is TGTGCCAGCAGTTTAGGTAGTTCCTACAATGAGCAGTTCTTC. The gene calls are TRBV27 and TRBJ2-1; D ambiguous. V was clipped by 2 bases and J by 1 base, with 6 bases between them. Germline CDR1 MNHEY, CDR2 SMNVEV (reference sequence). The CDR3 spans 14 residues.

This chain connects TRBV19 to TRBJ2-3; TRBD2 matches 7 bases. After removal of 3 bases from V and 6 bases from J, the junction contained 6 bases not matched to a gene. Germline CDR1 and CDR2: LNHDA and SQIVND (reference sequence). The CDR3 loop spans 14 amino acids. The CDR3 protein is CASSIGGGADTQYF. The CDR3 DNA reads TGTGCCAGTAGTATTGGGGGAGGGGCCGATACGCAGTATTTT.

The V and J genes are TRBV5-1 and TRBJ2-7; the D gene is possibly TRBD1 (6 bases). Germline CDR1 SGHRS, CDR2 YFSETQ. The CDR3 loop spans 13 amino acids. Trimming removed 3 bases from V and 1 base from J, with 8 bases in between. CDR3 region: CASSWDISYEQYF. The CDR3 nucleotides are TGCGCCAGCAGCTGGGACATATCCTACGAGCAGTACTTC.

This clone is a singleton in its sample. The gene calls are TRBV5-4 and TRBJ2-1, with 8 bases identical to TRBD1. The CDR3 is 19 residues long. The J segment lost 4 bases and the V segment lost 2 bases, leaving 17 bases of the junction unmatched. The germline V gene encodes CDR1 SGHNT and CDR2 YYREEE (reference sequence). The CDR3 DNA reads as TGTGCCAGCAGCTTCGATTCAATCGCCGGGACAGGCGTTTACAATGAGCAGTTCTTC. Its translation is CASSFDSIAGTGVYNEQFF. The variable domain in full, with the rest retrieved from reference TRBV5-4 and TRBJ2-1, is ETGVTQSPTHLIKTRGQQVTLRCSSQSGHNTVSWYQQALGQGPQFIFQYYREEENGRGNFPPRFSGLQFPNYSSELNVNALELDDSALYLCASSFDSIAGTGVYNEQFFGPGTRLTVL.

This clone was found a few times. The V gene is TRBV19, the J gene TRBJ1-1, with D possibly matching TRBD1 (5 bases). V lost 5 bases, J lost 1 base, and 5 bases lay in between. Germline CDR1 is LNHDA and CDR2 is SQIVND (reference sequence). The CDR3 covers 12 residues. In DNA form, the CDR3 reads TGTGCCAGTAGTCAGGGGAACACTGAAGCTTTCTTT. Its protein product is CASSQGNTEAFF. Together with reference TRBV19 and TRBJ1-1, the CDR3 gives the full variable domain: DGGITQSPKYLFRKEGQNVTLSCEQNLNHDAMYWYRQDPGQGLRLIYYSQIVNDFQKGDIAEGYSVSREKKESFPLTVTSAQKNPTAFYLCASSQGNTEAFFGQGTRLTVV.

The rearrangement joins TRBV5-1 to TRBJ2-7; TRBD2 aligns across 8 bases. The CDR3 extends over 14 amino acids. Losses at the gene ends were 4 bases for V and 0 bases for J; bases not matched to a gene: 3. CDR1 and CDR2 (germline): SGHRS, YFSETQ. CDR3 sequence (DNA): TGCGCCAGCAGCGCCGGGGGGGACTCCTACGAGCAGTACTTC. This translates into CASSAGGDSYEQYF.

This chain uses TRBV27 with TRBJ2-1, with 8 bases that match TRBD2. The CDR3 runs 15 residues. The germline gives CDR1 MNHEY, CDR2 SMNVEV (reference sequence). V was clipped by 5 bases and J by 4 bases; unmatched bases: 7. The CDR3 bases are TGTGCCAGCAGTAACAGACTAGCGATATACAATGAGCAGTTCTTC. Amino acid sequence: CASSNRLAIYNEQFF.

V gene TRBV6-1 combines with J gene TRBJ2-5, with TRBD2 matching 7 bases. The DNA end lines up better with TRBJ2-7; the J call may be wrong. The CDR3 is 15 amino acids. Germline values: CDR1 MNHNS, CDR2 SASEGT. The CDR3: CASSEGQGGAYEQYF. The DNA of the CDR3 is TGTGCCAGCAGTGAAGGGCAGGGAGGGGCCTACGAGCAGTACTTC.

V is TRBV9 and J is TRBJ2-3; 10 nucleotides match TRBD1. V dropped 3 bases and J dropped 3; count of bases not matched to a gene: 7. Germline values: CDR1 SGDLS, CDR2 YYNGEE. The CDR3 is 16 amino acids. The DNA of the CDR3 is TGTGCCAGCAGCGCGTGGACAGGGGGGAGGACAGATACGCAGTATTTT. This translates into CASSAWTGGRTDTQYF. Complete variable domain (other parts from reference TRBV9 and TRBJ2-3): DSGVTQTPKHLITATGQRVTLRCSPRSGDLSVYWYQQSLDQGLQFLIQYYNGEERAKGNILERFSAQQFPDLHSELNLSSLELGDSALYFCASSAWTGGRTDTQYFGPGTRLTVL.

The rearrangement uses TRBV7-9 and TRBJ1-2, with TRBD1 matching over 8 bases. The CDR3 loop spans 16 amino acids. The germline V gene has CDR1 SEHNR and CDR2 FQNEAQ (reference sequence). J was trimmed by 3 bases and V by 5 bases; bases with no gene match: 11. The CDR3 protein is CASSPYRGANYYGYTF. As DNA, the CDR3 is TGTGCCAGCAGCCCTTACAGGGGGGCTAATTACTATGGCTACACCTTC.

The CDR3 DNA is TGTGCCAGCTCCCCGGGACTAGACTACGAGCAGTACTTC. Its protein product is CASSPGLDYEQYF. The chain links TRBV7-6 to TRBJ2-7, with 8 bases matching TRBD2. The V gene's germline CDR1 is SGHVS and CDR2 FNYEAQ. V shed 8 bases, J shed 3 bases, and the junction held 6 bases outside the gene matches. CDR3 size: 13 residues.